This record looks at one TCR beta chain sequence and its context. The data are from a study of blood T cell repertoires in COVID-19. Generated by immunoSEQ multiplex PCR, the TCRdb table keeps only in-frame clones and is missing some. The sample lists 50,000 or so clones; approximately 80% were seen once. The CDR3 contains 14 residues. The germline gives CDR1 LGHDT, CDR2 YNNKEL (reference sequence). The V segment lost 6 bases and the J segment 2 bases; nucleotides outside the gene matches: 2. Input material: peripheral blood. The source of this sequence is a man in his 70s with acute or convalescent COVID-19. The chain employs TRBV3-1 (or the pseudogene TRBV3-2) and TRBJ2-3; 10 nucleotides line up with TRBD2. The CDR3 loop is CASRTSGATDTQYF. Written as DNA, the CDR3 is TGTGCCAGCAGAACTAGCGGGGCCACAGATACGCAGTATTTT.